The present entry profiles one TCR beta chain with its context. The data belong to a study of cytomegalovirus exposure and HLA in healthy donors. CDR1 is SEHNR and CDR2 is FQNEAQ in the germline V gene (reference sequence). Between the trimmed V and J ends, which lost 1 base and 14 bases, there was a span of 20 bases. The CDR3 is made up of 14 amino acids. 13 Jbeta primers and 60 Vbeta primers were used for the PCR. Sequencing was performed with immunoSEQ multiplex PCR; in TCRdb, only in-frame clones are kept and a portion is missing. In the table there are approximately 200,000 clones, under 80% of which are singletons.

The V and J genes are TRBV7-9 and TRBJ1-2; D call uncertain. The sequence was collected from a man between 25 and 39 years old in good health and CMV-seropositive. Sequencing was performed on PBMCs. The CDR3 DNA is TGTGCCAGCAGCTTAGGTCCCAGAGGATCAGCGCGGACCTTC. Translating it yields CASSLGPRGSARTF.